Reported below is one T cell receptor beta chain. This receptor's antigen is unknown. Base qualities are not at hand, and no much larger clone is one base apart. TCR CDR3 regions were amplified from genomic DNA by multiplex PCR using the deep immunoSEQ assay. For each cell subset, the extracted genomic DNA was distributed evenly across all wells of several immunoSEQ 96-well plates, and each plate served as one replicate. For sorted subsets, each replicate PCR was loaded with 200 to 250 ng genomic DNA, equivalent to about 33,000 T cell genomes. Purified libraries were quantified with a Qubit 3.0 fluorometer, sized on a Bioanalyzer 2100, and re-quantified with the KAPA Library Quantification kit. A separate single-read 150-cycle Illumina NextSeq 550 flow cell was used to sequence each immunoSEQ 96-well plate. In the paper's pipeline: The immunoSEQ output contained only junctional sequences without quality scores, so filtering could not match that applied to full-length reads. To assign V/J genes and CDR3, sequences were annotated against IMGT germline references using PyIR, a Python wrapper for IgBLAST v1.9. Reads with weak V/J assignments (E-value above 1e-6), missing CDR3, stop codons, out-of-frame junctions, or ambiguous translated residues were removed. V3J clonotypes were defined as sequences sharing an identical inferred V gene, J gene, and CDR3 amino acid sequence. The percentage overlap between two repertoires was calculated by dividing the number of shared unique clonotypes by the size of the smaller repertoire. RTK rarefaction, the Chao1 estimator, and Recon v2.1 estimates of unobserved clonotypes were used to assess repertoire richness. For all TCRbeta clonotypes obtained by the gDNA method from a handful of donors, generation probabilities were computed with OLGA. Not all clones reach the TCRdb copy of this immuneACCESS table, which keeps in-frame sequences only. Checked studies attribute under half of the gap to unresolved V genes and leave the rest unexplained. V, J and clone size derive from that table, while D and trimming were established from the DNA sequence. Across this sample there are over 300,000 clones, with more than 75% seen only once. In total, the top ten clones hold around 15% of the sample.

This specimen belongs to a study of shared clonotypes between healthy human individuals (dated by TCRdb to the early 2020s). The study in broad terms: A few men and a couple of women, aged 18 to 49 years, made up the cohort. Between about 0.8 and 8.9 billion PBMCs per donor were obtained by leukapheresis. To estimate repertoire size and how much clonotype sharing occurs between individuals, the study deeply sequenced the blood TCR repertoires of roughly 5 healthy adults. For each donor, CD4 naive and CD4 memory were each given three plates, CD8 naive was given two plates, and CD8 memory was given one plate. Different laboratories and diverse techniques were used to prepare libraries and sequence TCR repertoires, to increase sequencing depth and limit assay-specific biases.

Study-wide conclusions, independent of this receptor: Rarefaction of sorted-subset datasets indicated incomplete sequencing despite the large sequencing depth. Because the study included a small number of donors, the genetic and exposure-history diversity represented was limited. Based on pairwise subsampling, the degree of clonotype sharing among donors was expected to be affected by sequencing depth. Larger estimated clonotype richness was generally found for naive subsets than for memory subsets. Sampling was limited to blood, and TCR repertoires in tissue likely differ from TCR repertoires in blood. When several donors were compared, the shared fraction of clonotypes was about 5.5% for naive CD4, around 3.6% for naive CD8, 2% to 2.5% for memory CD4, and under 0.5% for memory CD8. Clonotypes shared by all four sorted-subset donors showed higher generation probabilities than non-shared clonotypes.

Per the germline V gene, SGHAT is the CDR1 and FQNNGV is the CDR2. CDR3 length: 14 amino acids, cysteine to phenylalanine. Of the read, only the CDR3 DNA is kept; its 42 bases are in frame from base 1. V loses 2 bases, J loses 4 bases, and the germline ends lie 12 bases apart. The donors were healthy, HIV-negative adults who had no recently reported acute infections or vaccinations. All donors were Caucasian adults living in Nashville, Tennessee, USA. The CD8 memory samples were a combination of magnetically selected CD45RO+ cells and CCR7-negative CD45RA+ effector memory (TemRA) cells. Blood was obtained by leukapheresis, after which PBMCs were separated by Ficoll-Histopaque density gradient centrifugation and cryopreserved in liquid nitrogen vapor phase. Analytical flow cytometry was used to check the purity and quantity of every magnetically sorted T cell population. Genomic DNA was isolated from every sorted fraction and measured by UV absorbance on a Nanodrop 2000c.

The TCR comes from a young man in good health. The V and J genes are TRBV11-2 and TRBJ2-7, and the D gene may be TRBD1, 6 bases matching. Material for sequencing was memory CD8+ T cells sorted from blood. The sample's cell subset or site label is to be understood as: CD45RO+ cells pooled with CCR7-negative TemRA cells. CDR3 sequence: CASSLYRAGYEQYF. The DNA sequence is TGTGCCAGCAGCTTATACAGGGCGGGTTACGAGCAGTACTTC.